The clone carrying this T cell receptor (beta chain) has a count of ten or more. Its antigen is not identified. This sample is part of a study of T cells in Graves' hyperthyroidism and ophthalmopathy. V lost 3 bases and J lost 5; bases outside the gene matches: 11. CDR3 length equals 16 residues. CDR1 and CDR2 from the germline V gene are SGDLS and YYNGEE. TCR beta CDR3 sequences were amplified from RNA transcripts. HTBI primers were used for first-round RT-PCR of the TCR CDR3. TCRdb independently ran MiXCR on the multiplex PCR reads; one entry per CDR3 protein. The sample lists fewer than 450,000 distinct CDR3 sequences, roughly a sixth occurring once. The study, taken as a whole, reports: Most clonotypes expanded in the thyroid (above 0.001) were also present in blood.

V usage is TRBV9 and J usage is TRBJ2-1; 7 bases are a match to TRBD2. This clonotype was sampled from a woman younger than 45 with Graves' hyperthyroidism that later progressed to Graves' ophthalmopathy. Sequencing was carried out using blood. The CDR3 region is CASSGSGASGHNEQFF. DNA for the CDR3: TGTGCCAGCAGCGGGTCCGGGGCTAGCGGACACAATGAGCAGTTCTTC.